Each of the 18 T cell receptor beta chains below was sequenced from the same sample in a study of cytomegalovirus exposure and HLA in healthy donors. A multiplex PCR was run with 60 Vbeta primers and 13 Jbeta primers. TCRdb keeps only in-frame clones here, not all; method: immunoSEQ multiplex PCR. The data show roughly 150,000 clones, 60% to 80% seen once. The material sequenced was PBMCs. The receptor set was obtained from a woman aged 40 to 50 in good health and CMV-seronegative.

The gene calls are TRBV19 and TRBJ1-5; 10 nucleotides match TRBD1. Losses at the gene ends were 5 bases for V and 0 bases for J; bases not matched to a gene: 13. The CDR3 loop spans 19 amino acids. The V gene's germline CDR1 is LNHDA and CDR2 SQIVND (reference sequence). The CDR3 coding sequence is TGTGCCAGTAGTCCGGGGACAGGGGCTTTCTCCTTTAGCAATCAGCCCCAGCATTTT. As protein: CASSPGTGAFSFSNQPQHF.

This sequence joins TRBV6-5 and TRBJ2-7; the match to TRBD2 covers 13 bases. Germline-derived CDR1 and CDR2 are MNHEY and SVGAGI. The V gene end was trimmed by 6 bases and the J gene end by 6 bases; junction bases not matched to a gene: 8. There are 15 residues in the CDR3. The CDR3 DNA follows: TGTGCCAGCAGCCGCCTACTAGCGGGGGGGCCCGAGCAGTACTTC. Protein product: CASSRLLAGGPEQYF.

This rearrangement joins TRBV11-2 to TRBJ2-7; D gene unclear. The germline V gene encodes CDR1 SGHAT and CDR2 FQNNGV. V was clipped by 1 base and J by 5 bases, with 18 bases between them. The CDR3 runs to 16 residues. The CDR3 protein is CASSLGGPLNPHEQYF. CDR3 DNA sequence: TGTGCCAGCAGCTTAGGAGGCCCCCTAAACCCCCACGAGCAGTACTTC. Together with reference TRBV11-2 and TRBJ2-7, the CDR3 gives the full variable domain: EAGVAQSPRYKIIEKRQSVAFWCNPISGHATLYWYQQILGQGPKLLIQFQNNGVVDDSQLPKDRFSAERLKGVDSTLKIQPAKLEDSAVYLCASSLGGPLNPHEQYFGPGTRLTVT.

The CDR3 sequence: CASSPRQATEAFF. The CDR3 coding sequence is TGTGCCAGCAGCCCCCGACAGGCCACTGAAGCTTTCTTT. The V call is TRBV7-2, the J call TRBJ1-1; D is possibly TRBD1 (6 bases). The CDR3 spans 13 residues. Per germline, CDR1 SGHTA and CDR2 FQGNSA. V was cut by 5 bases and J by 4 bases, with 11 bases left in between. Complete variable domain (other parts from reference TRBV7-2 and TRBJ1-1): GAGVSQSPSNKVTEKGKDVELRCDPISGHTALYWYRQSLGQGLEFLIYFQGNSAPDKSGLPSDRFSAERTGGSVSTLTIQRTQQEDSAVYLCASSPRQATEAFFGQGTRLTVV.

This clone turned up a few times. V usage is TRBV11-3 and J usage is TRBJ2-7; 7 bases align to TRBD1. In germline, CDR1 is SGHNT, CDR2 YENEEA. The CDR3 runs 15 residues. Trimming removed 1 base from V and 2 bases from J; junction bases left unmatched: 5. This chain's CDR3 is CASSLAGQSPYEQYF. The CDR3 DNA is TGTGCCAGCAGCTTAGCGGGACAGAGTCCCTACGAGCAGTACTTC. The full variable domain, rest sourced from reference TRBV11-3 and TRBJ2-7, is EAGVVQSPRYKIIEKKQPVAFWCNPISGHNTLYWYLQNLGQGPELLIRYENEEAVDDSQLPKDRFSAERLKGVDSTLKIQPAELGDSAVYLCASSLAGQSPYEQYFGPGTRLTVT.

The chain uses TRBV19 and TRBJ1-5; no firm D call. V was pared by 0 bases and J by 4 bases, with 10 bases between. The CDR3 contains 15 residues. Germline-derived CDR1 and CDR2 are LNHDA and SQIVND (reference sequence). CDR3: CASSIDSSGNQPQHF. The CDR3 nucleotides read TGTGCCAGTAGTATAGATTCCTCAGGAAATCAGCCCCAGCATTTT.

J is TRBJ2-7 and V is TRBV28; 7 bases align to TRBD1. The CDR3 covers 13 residues. Per the germline V gene, CDR1 is MDHEN and CDR2 is SYDVKM. V dropped 4 bases and J dropped 2; count of bases not matched to a gene: 2. CDR3 sequence (DNA): TGTGCCAGCAGTTCGGGACAGCCCTACGAGCAGTACTTC. It specifies CASSSGQPYEQYF.

This rearrangement joins TRBV10-3 to TRBJ1-1, with D perhaps TRBD1 (5 bases). Germline V gene lookup returns CDR1 ENHRY and CDR2 SYGVKD. V shed 4 bases and J shed 6 bases, with 15 bases lying between them. CDR3 length: 14 amino acids. CDR3 loop: CAISAWGVGAEAFF. As DNA, the CDR3 is TGTGCCATCAGTGCGTGGGGGGTCGGCGCTGAAGCTTTCTTT.

This clone was recorded a few times. In DNA, the CDR3 is TGTGCCAGCAGCCTCGGGGAACAGGGGCGGACACCCCTCCACTTT. As protein: CASSLGEQGRTPLHF. This chain uses TRBV4-2 with TRBJ1-6; 7 nucleotides align to TRBD1. Germline values: CDR1 LGHNA, CDR2 YNFKEQ. V shed 4 bases and J 11 bases; nucleotides not matched to a gene: 11. The CDR3 length is 15 residues.

As DNA, the CDR3 is TGTGCCAGCAGTGCTGGACTCTTCGCGAACACCGGGGAGCTGTTTTTT. Translated, it gives CASSAGLFANTGELFF. This rearrangement joins TRBV6-1 to TRBJ2-2; maybe TRBD2 (5 bases). Deletions cut 4 bases from V and 0 bases from J, with 12 bases between. The CDR3 length is 16 residues. The germline CDR1 and CDR2 sequences are MNHNS and SASEGT.

This chain connects TRBV5-1 to TRBJ2-1, with 7 bases identical to TRBD1. V dropped 3 bases and J dropped 0; count of bases not matched to a gene: 9. The length of the CDR3 is 17 residues. Germline loops: CDR1 SGHRS, CDR2 YFSETQ. In nucleotides, the CDR3 is TGCGCCAGCAGCTGGCTTTGGTCAGGGGGCTCCTACAATGAGCAGTTCTTC. As protein: CASSWLWSGGSYNEQFF. The variable domain in full, with the rest retrieved from reference TRBV5-1 and TRBJ2-1, is KAGVTQTPRYLIKTRGQQVTLSCSPISGHRSVSWYQQTPGQGLQFLFEYFSETQRNKGNFPGRFSGRQFSNSRSEMNVSTLELGDSALYLCASSWLWSGGSYNEQFFGPGTRLTVL.

J is TRBJ2-1 and V is TRBV10-2, with a weak D call TRBD1 (5 bases). The CDR3 spans 17 residues. Germline-derived CDR1 and CDR2 are WSHSY and SAAADI. Trimming shortened V by 4 bases and J by 2 bases, and 18 bases separated the two germline ends. CDR3 nucleotide sequence: TGCGCCAGCAGTGGGGGTTTAGGGCAGGGTCCCTACAATGAGCAGTTCTTC. As protein: CASSGGLGQGPYNEQFF.

The chain employs TRBV7-7 and TRBJ2-2; weak D call: TRBD1 (5 bases). Trimming removed 2 bases from V and 4 bases from J, with 11 bases in between. Germline V CDR1 and CDR2: SSHAT, FNYEAQ (reference sequence). There are 15 residues in the CDR3. DNA of the CDR3: TGTGCCAGCAGCTTATCGCCCCAGGGCACCGGGGAGCTGTTTTTT. Encoded protein: CASSLSPQGTGELFF.

The chain carries TRBV28 and TRBJ2-5; no firm D call. The V gene lost 2 bases and the J gene lost 0 bases, with 4 bases spanning the gap. In germline, CDR1 is MDHEN, CDR2 SYDVKM. The CDR3 spans 13 residues. The CDR3 is CASSLGHQETQYF. CDR3 coding DNA: TGTGCCAGCAGTTTAGGCCACCAAGAGACCCAGTACTTC.

This rearrangement joins TRBV6-6 to TRBJ2-3, with a possible D match to TRBD1 (6 bases). Trimming left V 6 bases short and J 2 bases short, with 12 bases between. CDR3 length: 14 amino acids. The germline V gene encodes CDR1 MNHNY and CDR2 SVGAGI (reference sequence). CDR3 protein: CASRQGTVTDTQYF. The CDR3 nucleotides are TGTGCCAGCAGGCAGGGGACCGTCACAGATACGCAGTATTTT.

Turning to this clone: An end of the junction differs from the germline gene, which may be a read error. The J gene is TRBJ2-1, the V gene TRBV7-7; 7 positions agree with TRBD1. The CDR3 is 13 amino acids. The germline gives CDR1 SSHAT, CDR2 FNYEAQ (reference sequence). CDR3 sequence reads: CASSPSQGDEQFF. In DNA form, the CDR3 reads TGTGCTAGCAGCCCTTCCCAGGGGGATGAGCAGTTCTTC.

V is TRBV7-6 and J is TRBJ2-3; TRBD1 agrees at 9 bases. CDR3 length: 15 residues. V dropped 4 bases and J dropped 3; count of bases not matched to a gene: 5. The germline V gene has CDR1 SGHVS and CDR2 FNYEAQ. The CDR3 region is CASSSGTGRTDTQYF. The DNA for the CDR3 is TGTGCCAGCAGCTCCGGGACAGGGAGGACAGATACGCAGTATTTT.

The V and J genes are TRBV5-1 and TRBJ1-2; 7 bases match TRBD1. The CDR3 loop spans 15 amino acids. Per the germline V gene, CDR1 is SGHRS and CDR2 is YFSETQ. The V and J ends lost 4 bases and 3 bases, in that order; junction bases with no gene match: 9. The CDR3 sequence is CASSAPTGYDYGYTF. The CDR3 bases are TGCGCCAGCAGCGCCCCGACAGGGTACGACTATGGCTACACCTTC.